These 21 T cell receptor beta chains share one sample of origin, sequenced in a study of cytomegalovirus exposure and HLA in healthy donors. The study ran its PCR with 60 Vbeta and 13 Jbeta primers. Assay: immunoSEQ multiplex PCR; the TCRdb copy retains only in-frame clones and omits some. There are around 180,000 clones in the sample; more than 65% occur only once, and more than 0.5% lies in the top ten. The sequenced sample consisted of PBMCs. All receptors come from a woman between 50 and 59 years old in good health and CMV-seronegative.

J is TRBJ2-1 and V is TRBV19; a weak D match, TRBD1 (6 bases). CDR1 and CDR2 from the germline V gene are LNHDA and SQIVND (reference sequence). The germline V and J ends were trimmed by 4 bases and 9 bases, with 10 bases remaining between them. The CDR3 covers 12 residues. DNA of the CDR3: TGTGCCAGTAGTACCACAGGGAGTGAGCAGTTCTTC. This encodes CASSTTGSEQFF.

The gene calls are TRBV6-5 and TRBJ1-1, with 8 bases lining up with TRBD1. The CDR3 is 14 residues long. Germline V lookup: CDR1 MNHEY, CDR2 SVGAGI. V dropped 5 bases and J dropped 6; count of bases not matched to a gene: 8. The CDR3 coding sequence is TGTGCCAGCAGTAAACAGGGGGGAACCCCTGAAGCTTTCTTT. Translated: CASSKQGGTPEAFF.

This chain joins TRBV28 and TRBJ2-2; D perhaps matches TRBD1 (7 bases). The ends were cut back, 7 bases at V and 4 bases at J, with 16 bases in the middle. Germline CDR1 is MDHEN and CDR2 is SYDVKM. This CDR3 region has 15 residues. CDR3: CASMPGQGGTGELFF. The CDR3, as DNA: TGTGCCAGCATGCCTGGCCAGGGGGGCACCGGGGAGCTGTTTTTT.

CDR3 in amino acids: CSVVAGTSGGRAYNEQFF. In DNA, the CDR3 is TGCAGCGTCGTTGCCGGGACTAGCGGGGGGAGGGCCTACAATGAGCAGTTCTTC. The V and J genes are TRBV29-1 and TRBJ2-1; 15 bases agree with TRBD2. Trimming at V came to 6 bases and at J to 2 bases, leaving 11 bases not matched to a gene. The CDR3 is 18 residues long. Germline CDR1 and CDR2: SQVTM and ANQGSEA.

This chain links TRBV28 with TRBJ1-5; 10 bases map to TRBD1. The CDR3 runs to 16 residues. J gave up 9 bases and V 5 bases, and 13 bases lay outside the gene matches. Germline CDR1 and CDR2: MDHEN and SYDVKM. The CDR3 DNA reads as TGTGCCAGCAGTGGTGGGGGGACAGGGGAGATCGCGCCCCAGCATTTT. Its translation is CASSGGGTGEIAPQHF.

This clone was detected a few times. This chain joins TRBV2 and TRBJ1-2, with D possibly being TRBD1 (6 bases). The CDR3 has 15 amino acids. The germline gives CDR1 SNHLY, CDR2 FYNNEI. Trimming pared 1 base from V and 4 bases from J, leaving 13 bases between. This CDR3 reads CASSEVGGLSYGYTF. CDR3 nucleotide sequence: TGTGCCAGCAGTGAAGTGGGGGGGCTAAGCTATGGCTACACCTTC.

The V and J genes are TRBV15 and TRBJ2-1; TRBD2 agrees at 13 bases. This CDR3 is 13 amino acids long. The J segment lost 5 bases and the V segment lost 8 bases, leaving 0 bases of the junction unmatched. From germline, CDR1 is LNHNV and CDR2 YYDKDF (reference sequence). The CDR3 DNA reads TGTGCCACCGGGACTAGCGGGAACAATGAGCAGTTCTTC. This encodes CATGTSGNNEQFF.

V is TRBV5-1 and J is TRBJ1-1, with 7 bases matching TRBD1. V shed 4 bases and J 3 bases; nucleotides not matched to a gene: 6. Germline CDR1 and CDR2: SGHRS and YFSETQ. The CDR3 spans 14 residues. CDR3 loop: CASSETGRHTEAFF. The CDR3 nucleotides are TGCGCCAGCAGCGAGACAGGGAGGCACACTGAAGCTTTCTTT. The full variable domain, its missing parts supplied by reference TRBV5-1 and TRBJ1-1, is KAGVTQTPRYLIKTRGQQVTLSCSPISGHRSVSWYQQTPGQGLQFLFEYFSETQRNKGNFPGRFSGRQFSNSRSEMNVSTLELGDSALYLCASSETGRHTEAFFGQGTRLTVV.

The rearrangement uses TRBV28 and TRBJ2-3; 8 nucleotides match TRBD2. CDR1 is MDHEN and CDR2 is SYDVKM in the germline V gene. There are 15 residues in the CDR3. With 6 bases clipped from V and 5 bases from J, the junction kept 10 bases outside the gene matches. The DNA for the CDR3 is TGTGCCAGCAGAAGCGCTAGCGGGTGGGGAGATACGCAGTATTTT. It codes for CASRSASGWGDTQYF.

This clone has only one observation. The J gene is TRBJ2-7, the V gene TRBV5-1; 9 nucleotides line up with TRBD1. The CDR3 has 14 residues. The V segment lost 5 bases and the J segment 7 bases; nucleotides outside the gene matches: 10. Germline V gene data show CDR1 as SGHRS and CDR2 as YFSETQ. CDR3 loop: CASRPGQGVHEQYF. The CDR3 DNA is TGCGCCAGCAGACCGGGACAGGGAGTACATGAGCAGTACTTC.

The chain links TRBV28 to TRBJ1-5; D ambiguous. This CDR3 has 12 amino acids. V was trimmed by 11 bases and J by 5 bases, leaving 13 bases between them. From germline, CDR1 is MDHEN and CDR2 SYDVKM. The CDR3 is CALQSADQPQHF. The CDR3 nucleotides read TGTGCCTTACAATCGGCGGATCAGCCCCAGCATTTT.

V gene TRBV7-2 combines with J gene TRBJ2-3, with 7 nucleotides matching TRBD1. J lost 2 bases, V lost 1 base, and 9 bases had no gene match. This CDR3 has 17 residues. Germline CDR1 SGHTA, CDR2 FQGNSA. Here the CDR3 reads CASSLVYSTGTTDTQYF. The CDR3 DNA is TGTGCCAGCAGCTTAGTATATTCGACAGGGACCACAGATACGCAGTATTTT.

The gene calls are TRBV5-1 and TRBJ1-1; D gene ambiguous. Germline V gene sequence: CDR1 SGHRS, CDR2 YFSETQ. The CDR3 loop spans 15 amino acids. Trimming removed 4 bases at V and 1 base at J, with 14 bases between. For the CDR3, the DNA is TGCGCCAGCAGCACCGGATCGCGGGGGAACACTGAAGCTTTCTTT. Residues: CASSTGSRGNTEAFF.

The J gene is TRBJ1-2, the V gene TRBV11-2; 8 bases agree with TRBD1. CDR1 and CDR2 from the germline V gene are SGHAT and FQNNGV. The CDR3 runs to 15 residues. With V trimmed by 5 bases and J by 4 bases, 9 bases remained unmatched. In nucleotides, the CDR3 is TGTGCCAGCAGCCCCTATGGACAGGGTGGCTATGGCTACACCTTC. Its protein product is CASSPYGQGGYGYTF. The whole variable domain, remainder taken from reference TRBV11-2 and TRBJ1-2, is EAGVAQSPRYKIIEKRQSVAFWCNPISGHATLYWYQQILGQGPKLLIQFQNNGVVDDSQLPKDRFSAERLKGVDSTLKIQPAKLEDSAVYLCASSPYGQGGYGYTFGSGTRLTVV.

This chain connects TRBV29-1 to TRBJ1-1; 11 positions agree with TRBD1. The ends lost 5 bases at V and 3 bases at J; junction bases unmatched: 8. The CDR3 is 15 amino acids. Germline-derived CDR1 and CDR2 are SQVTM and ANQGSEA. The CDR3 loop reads CSVPIRDRGYTEAFF. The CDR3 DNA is TGCAGCGTTCCGATCCGGGACAGGGGGTACACTGAAGCTTTCTTT. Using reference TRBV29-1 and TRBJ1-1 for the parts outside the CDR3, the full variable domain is SAVISQKPSRDICQRGTSLTIQCQVDSQVTMMFWYRQQPGQSLTLIATANQGSEATYESGFVIDKFPISRPNLTFSTLTVSNMSPEDSSIYLCSVPIRDRGYTEAFFGQGTRLTVV.

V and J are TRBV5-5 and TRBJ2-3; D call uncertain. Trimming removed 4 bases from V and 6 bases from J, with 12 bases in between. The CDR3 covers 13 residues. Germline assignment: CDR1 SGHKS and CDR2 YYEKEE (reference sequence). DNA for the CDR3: TGTGCCAGCAGCCAACTAAGTAGCGATACGCAGTATTTT. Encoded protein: CASSQLSSDTQYF.

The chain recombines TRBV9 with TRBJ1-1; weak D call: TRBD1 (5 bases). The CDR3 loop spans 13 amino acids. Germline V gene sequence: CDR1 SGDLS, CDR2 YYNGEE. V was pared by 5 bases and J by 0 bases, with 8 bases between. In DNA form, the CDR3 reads TGTGCCAGCAGACCAGGGATGAACACTGAAGCTTTCTTT. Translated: CASRPGMNTEAFF. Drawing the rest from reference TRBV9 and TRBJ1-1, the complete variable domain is DSGVTQTPKHLITATGQRVTLRCSPRSGDLSVYWYQQSLDQGLQFLIQYYNGEERAKGNILERFSAQQFPDLHSELNLSSLELGDSALYFCASRPGMNTEAFFGQGTRLTVV.

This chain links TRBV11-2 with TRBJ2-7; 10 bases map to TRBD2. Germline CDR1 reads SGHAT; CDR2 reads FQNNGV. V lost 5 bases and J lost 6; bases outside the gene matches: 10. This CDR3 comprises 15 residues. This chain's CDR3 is CASSLLASGSGEQYF. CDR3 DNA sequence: TGTGCCAGCAGCCTTTTAGCTAGCGGGAGTGGCGAGCAGTACTTC.

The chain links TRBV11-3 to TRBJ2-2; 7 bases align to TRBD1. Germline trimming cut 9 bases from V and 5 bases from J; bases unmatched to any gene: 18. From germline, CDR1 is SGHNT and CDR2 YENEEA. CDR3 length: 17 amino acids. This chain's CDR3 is CARARDRHTHRTGELFF. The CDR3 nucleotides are TGTGCCAGGGCTCGGGACAGACATACGCACCGGACCGGGGAGCTGTTTTTT.

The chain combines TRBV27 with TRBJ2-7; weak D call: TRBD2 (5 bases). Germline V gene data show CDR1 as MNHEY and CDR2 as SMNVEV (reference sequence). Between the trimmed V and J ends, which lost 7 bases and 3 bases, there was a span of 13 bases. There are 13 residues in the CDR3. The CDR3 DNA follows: TGTGCCAGCATCGCGGGCCAGAACTACGAGCAGTACTTC. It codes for CASIAGQNYEQYF.

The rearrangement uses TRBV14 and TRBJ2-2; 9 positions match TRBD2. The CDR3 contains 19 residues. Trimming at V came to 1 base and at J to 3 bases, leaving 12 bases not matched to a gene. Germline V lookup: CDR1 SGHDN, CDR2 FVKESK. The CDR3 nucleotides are TGTGCCAGCAGCCAAGTTAGGCCTGATAGCGGGAGACACACCGGGGAGCTGTTTTTT. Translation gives CASSQVRPDSGRHTGELFF.